This TCR beta chain appears in the sequencing data of a study of blood T cell repertoires in COVID-19. The overall study: Sample material is recorded as cDNA or gDNA derived from T cells, B-cell-depleted T cells, or PBMCs.

Recruited during active infection, patients (from Seattle) were subsequently followed longitudinally. Between the trimmed V and J ends, which lost 3 bases and 5 bases, there was a span of 10 bases. This CDR3 region has 13 residues. Per germline, CDR1 MNHNS and CDR2 SASEGT. Original data processing: Counts of nucleated cells, estimated from reference gene primer amplification, were obtained. Sequencing was performed with immunoSEQ multiplex PCR; in TCRdb, only in-frame clones are kept and a portion is missing. V and J calls and clone size are given by that table; D and trimming were obtained from the DNA. This table holds 200,000 to 250,000 clones, about four fifths found once.

Material for sequencing was peripheral blood. The chain has TRBV6-1 and TRBJ1-1, with a weak D call TRBD1 (6 bases). This sequence originates from a woman aged 80 or over with COVID-19, enrolled during active disease. The CDR3 sequence: CASSDGGRTEAFF. Here the CDR3 DNA reads TGTGCCAGCAGTGACGGGGGGCGGACTGAAGCTTTCTTT.